The 26 T cell receptor beta chains listed next were all sequenced from one sample in a study of blood T cell repertoires in COVID-19. Profiled with immunoSEQ multiplex PCR; TCRdb holds only in-frame clones, not every one. The table has under 60,000 clones, around 90% seen once. The sample comprised peripheral blood. The source is a human donor in a cohort sampled during active COVID-19.

The chain carries TRBV5-1 and TRBJ2-1; TRBD2 matches 14 bases. Germline V lookup: CDR1 SGHRS, CDR2 YFSETQ. This CDR3 region has 15 residues. V dropped 5 bases and J dropped 9; count of bases not matched to a gene: 7. CDR3 coding DNA: TGCGCCAGCAGGTCAGGGACTAGCGGGAGTAGTGAGCAGTTCTTC. Translating gives CASRSGTSGSSEQFF.

The rearrangement uses TRBV24-1 and TRBJ1-1; 8 bases match TRBD1. CDR3 length: 16 amino acids. Trimming at V came to 4 bases and at J to 2 bases, leaving 8 bases not matched to a gene. Per the germline V gene, CDR1 is KGHDR and CDR2 is SFDVKD. This CDR3 reads CATSDSHRGINTEAFF. The CDR3 coding sequence is TGTGCCACCAGTGACAGTCACAGGGGGATAAACACTGAAGCTTTCTTT.

The rearrangement links TRBV7-8 to TRBJ1-5, with D unclear. The germline CDR1 and CDR2 sequences are SGHVS and FQNEAQ. There are 14 residues in the CDR3. The ends were cut back, 0 bases at V and 4 bases at J, with 7 bases in the middle. As DNA, the CDR3 is TGTGCCAGCAGCTTAGCGGCCGGGAATCAGCCCCAGCATTTT. This gives the protein CASSLAAGNQPQHF.

CDR3 coding DNA: TGTGCCAGCAGTCCCCAGGCGGGGTATATGAACACTGAAGCTTTCTTT. Translating it yields CASSPQAGYMNTEAFF. The V call is TRBV6-6, the J call TRBJ1-1; D ambiguous. This CDR3 contains 16 residues. The V gene's germline CDR1 is MNHNY and CDR2 SVGAGI (reference sequence). V was clipped by 5 bases and J by 0 bases, with 16 bases between them.

J is TRBJ2-7 and V is TRBV19; D gene uncertain. Trimming cost V 4 bases and J 5 bases, with 15 bases left between them. This CDR3 has 14 residues. Germline lookup yields CDR1 LNHDA and CDR2 SQIVND (reference sequence). The CDR3 loop reads CASSTDPRSHEQYF. The CDR3 DNA follows: TGTGCCAGTAGTACAGATCCTAGGAGCCACGAGCAGTACTTC.

The rearrangement links TRBV7-6 to TRBJ2-1; TRBD2 is a possible D gene (6 bases). Germline CDR1 is SGHVS and CDR2 is FNYEAQ. V lost 2 bases and J lost 6, with 8 bases in between. This CDR3 has 13 amino acids. CDR3 protein: CASSLSEGNEQFF. CDR3 DNA sequence: TGTGCCAGCAGCTTATCGGAGGGCAATGAGCAGTTCTTC.

The gene calls are TRBV5-1 and TRBJ2-5; TRBD2 is a possible D gene (5 bases). Germline assignment: CDR1 SGHRS and CDR2 YFSETQ. Trimming cost V 4 bases and J 1 base, with 11 bases left between them. This CDR3 is built from 14 residues. CDR3 in amino acids: CASSQNSAQETQYF. The CDR3 nucleotides are TGCGCCAGCAGCCAAAATAGCGCCCAAGAGACCCAGTACTTC.

The rearrangement links TRBV7-3 to TRBJ2-1, with TRBD2 identical over 8 bases. Trimming took 5 bases from V and 3 from J; bases not matched to a gene: 6. The germline V gene has CDR1 SGHTA and CDR2 FQGTGA. CDR3 length equals 15 residues. The CDR3 sequence: CASSLGLGGYNEQFF. The CDR3 bases are TGTGCCAGCAGCCTGGGACTAGGGGGCTACAATGAGCAGTTCTTC.

This chain uses TRBV7-8 with TRBJ2-1; 7 nucleotides align to TRBD2. Unmatched junction bases numbered 16, after V lost 4 bases and J lost 4 bases. From germline, CDR1 is SGHVS and CDR2 FQNEAQ. This CDR3 is 18 amino acids long. CDR3: CASSSSRLAKLKYNEQFF. The CDR3, as DNA: TGTGCCAGCAGCTCTTCCAGACTAGCCAAACTTAAATACAATGAGCAGTTCTTC.

Written as DNA, the CDR3 is TGTGCCAGCAGCGCCCGAGGGGGACAGTACAATGAGCAGTTCTTC. It translates to CASSARGGQYNEQFF. The chain has TRBV9 and TRBJ2-1; the match to TRBD1 covers 7 bases. The ends lost 3 bases at V and 4 bases at J; junction bases unmatched: 7. The CDR3 has 15 amino acids. Germline CDR1 and CDR2: SGDLS and YYNGEE.

The rearrangement joins TRBV23-1 to TRBJ2-7; weak D call: TRBD2 (6 bases). TRBV23-1 carries the ORF label, with uncertain function. The CDR3 has 17 residues. V was clipped by 4 bases and J by 0 bases, with 19 bases between them. The CDR3 loop is CASSLTVLGGISYEQYF. CDR3 nucleotide sequence: TGCGCCAGCAGTCTAACTGTATTGGGGGGTATCTCCTACGAGCAGTACTTC.

The rearrangement links TRBV21-1 to TRBJ2-1; the D segment call TRBD2 is taken from the table without a DNA check. TRBV21-1 represents a pseudogene. This CDR3 contains 19 residues. The CDR3 spells CASSSRDRGRGTSSNEQFF. In DNA form, the CDR3 reads TGTGCCAGCAGCTCCCGGGACAGGGGGCGGGGGACTAGCAGCAATGAGCAGTTCTTC.

The chain links TRBV5-1 to TRBJ2-7, with D possibly matching TRBD1 (6 bases). Germline-derived CDR1 and CDR2 are SGHRS and YFSETQ. The CDR3 spans 15 residues. Trimming pared 3 bases from V and 3 bases from J, leaving 16 bases between. For the CDR3, the DNA is TGCGCCAGCAGCTCCAACAGGGCCGGCGGCTACGAGCAGTACTTC. Amino acid sequence: CASSSNRAGGYEQYF.

This clone was seen just once. The chain couples TRBV5-1 to TRBJ2-7; D remains unclear. The V gene lost 4 bases and the J gene lost 3 bases, with 8 bases spanning the gap. This CDR3 region has 12 residues. The germline V gene has CDR1 SGHRS and CDR2 YFSETQ. Here the CDR3 reads CASSAAGYEQYF. The CDR3 nucleotides read TGCGCCAGCAGCGCCGCCGGCTACGAGCAGTACTTC.

CDR3 region: CAISESFRGRTEAFF. The CDR3 region has the DNA TGTGCCATCAGTGAGTCGTTTAGGGGGCGTACTGAAGCTTTCTTT. This chain joins TRBV10-3 and TRBJ1-1; 7 bases align to TRBD1. J gave up 5 bases and V 0 bases, and 6 bases lay outside the gene matches. This CDR3 is 15 amino acids long. Per the germline V gene, CDR1 is ENHRY and CDR2 is SYGVKD.

This chain connects TRBV7-6 to TRBJ2-7; TRBD2 aligns across 11 bases. CDR1 and CDR2 (germline): SGHVS, FNYEAQ. The CDR3 is 17 amino acids. J was trimmed by 5 bases and V by 0 bases; bases with no gene match: 9. CDR3 nucleotides: TGTGCCAGCAGCTTAGCGTCTTTAGCGGGAGGGCCGCACGAGCAGTACTTC. Its protein is CASSLASLAGGPHEQYF.

This clone was seen a single time. This chain joins TRBV19 and TRBJ2-4; D is perhaps TRBD1 (5 bases). Trimming pared 1 base from V and 0 bases from J, leaving 7 bases between. The CDR3 loop spans 15 amino acids. Germline assignment: CDR1 LNHDA and CDR2 SQIVND (reference sequence). For the CDR3, the DNA is TGTGCCAGTAGTATAGTAGGGGTAGCCAAAAACATTCAGTACTTC. Its translation is CASSIVGVAKNIQYF.

The chain links TRBV11-2 to TRBJ2-2; 8 positions agree with TRBD2. Germline loops: CDR1 SGHAT, CDR2 FQNNGV. Unmatched junction bases numbered 9, after V lost 2 bases and J lost 4 bases. The CDR3 has 17 amino acids. The CDR3 sequence: CASSLRGGRPSTGELFF. The CDR3 coding sequence is TGTGCCAGCAGCTTAAGGGGCGGGAGGCCGAGCACCGGGGAGCTGTTTTTT.

The V and J genes are TRBV24-1 and TRBJ1-4; D is undetermined. Germline lookup yields CDR1 KGHDR and CDR2 SFDVKD. This CDR3 is built from 16 residues. V dropped 4 bases and J dropped 3 bases, with 14 bases sitting between them. The CDR3 region has the DNA TGTGCCACCAGTGAAGGCCCCGGGAGCTCTAATGAAAAACTGTTTTTT. Protein sequence: CATSEGPGSSNEKLFF.

Written as DNA, the CDR3 is TGCAGCGTTGCCGGACAGGGGGCACGAGAGACCCAGTACTTC. The encoded protein is CSVAGQGARETQYF. The chain is built from TRBV29-1 and TRBJ2-5, with 11 bases fitting TRBD1. The CDR3 length is 14 residues. Germline CDR1 and CDR2: SQVTM and ANQGSEA. Trimming cost V 4 bases and J 4 bases; bases outside gene matches: 5.

The chain joins TRBV23-1 to TRBJ2-3, with D unclear. TRBV23-1 belongs to the ORF category, with a function that is uncertain. V lost 4 bases and J 2 bases, leaving 16 bases between the germline ends. The CDR3 sequence is 16 residues long. CDR3 in DNA: TGCGCCAGCAGTCCCCCCGAGAGCGAACCCACAGATACGCAGTATTTT. This sequence encodes CASSPPESEPTDTQYF.

This clone was recorded only once. The chain combines TRBV19 with TRBJ2-5; D remains ambiguous. This CDR3 spans 16 amino acids. The ends were cut back, 6 bases at V and 4 bases at J, with 21 bases in the middle. Germline CDR1 and CDR2: LNHDA and SQIVND (reference sequence). As DNA, the CDR3 is TGTGCCAGTAGCACCACAATGGGCAATCGATTAGAGACCCAGTACTTC. Its translation is CASSTTMGNRLETQYF.

Written as DNA, the CDR3 is TGTGCCTGGAGTGTAGCTCTTGCGGCTGAAGCTTTCTTT. Its protein product is CAWSVALAAEAFF. The chain combines TRBV30 with TRBJ1-1; D remains unclear. The CDR3 has 13 amino acids. CDR1 and CDR2 (germline): GTSNPN, SVGIG (reference sequence). The germline V and J ends were trimmed by 0 bases and 6 bases, with 11 bases remaining between them.

The rearrangement uses TRBV19 and TRBJ2-1; 8 nucleotides agree with TRBD2. In germline, CDR1 is LNHDA, CDR2 SQIVND (reference sequence). The CDR3 is made up of 15 amino acids. V was pared by 5 bases and J by 3 bases, with 6 bases of the junction left unmatched. Written as DNA, the CDR3 is TGTGCCAGTAGTTCGATAGCGGGATACTACAATGAGCAGTTCTTC. This translates into CASSSIAGYYNEQFF.

This clone showed up just once. The CDR3 loop reads CASRLPGQGARGEQFF. CDR3 in DNA: TGTGCCAGCAGGTTACCGGGACAGGGGGCTCGGGGTGAGCAGTTCTTC. The V gene is TRBV2, the J gene TRBJ2-1; 12 nucleotides agree with TRBD1. This CDR3 region has 16 residues. The germline CDR1 and CDR2 sequences are SNHLY and FYNNEI. With V trimmed by 6 bases and J by 9 bases, 12 bases remained unmatched. The entire variable domain, with the rest obtained from reference TRBV2 and TRBJ2-1, is as follows: EPEVTQTPSHQVTQMGQEVILRCVPISNHLYFYWYRQILGQKVEFLVSFYNNEISEKSEIFDDQFSVERPDGSNFTLKIRSTKLEDSAMYFCASRLPGQGARGEQFFGPGTRLTVL.

V is TRBV28 and J is TRBJ2-3, with D tentatively TRBD2 (5 bases). There are 14 residues in the CDR3. Trimming removed 5 bases at V and 3 bases at J, with 12 bases between. In germline, CDR1 is MDHEN, CDR2 SYDVKM. The CDR3 loop is CASSDGGVTDTQYF. DNA of the CDR3: TGTGCCAGCAGTGATGGAGGAGTGACAGATACGCAGTATTTT.